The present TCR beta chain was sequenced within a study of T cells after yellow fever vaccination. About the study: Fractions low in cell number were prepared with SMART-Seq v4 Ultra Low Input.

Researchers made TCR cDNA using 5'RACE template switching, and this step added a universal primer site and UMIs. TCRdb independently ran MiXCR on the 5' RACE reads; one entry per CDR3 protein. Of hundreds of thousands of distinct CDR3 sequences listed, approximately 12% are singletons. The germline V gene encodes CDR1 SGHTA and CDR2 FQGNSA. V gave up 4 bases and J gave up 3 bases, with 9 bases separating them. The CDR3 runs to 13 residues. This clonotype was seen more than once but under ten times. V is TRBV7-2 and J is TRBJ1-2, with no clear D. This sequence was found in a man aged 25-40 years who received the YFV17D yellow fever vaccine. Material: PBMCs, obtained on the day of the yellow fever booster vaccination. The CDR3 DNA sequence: TGTGCCAGCAGCTCTAGTTACGACTATGGCTACACCTTC. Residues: CASSSSYDYGYTF.